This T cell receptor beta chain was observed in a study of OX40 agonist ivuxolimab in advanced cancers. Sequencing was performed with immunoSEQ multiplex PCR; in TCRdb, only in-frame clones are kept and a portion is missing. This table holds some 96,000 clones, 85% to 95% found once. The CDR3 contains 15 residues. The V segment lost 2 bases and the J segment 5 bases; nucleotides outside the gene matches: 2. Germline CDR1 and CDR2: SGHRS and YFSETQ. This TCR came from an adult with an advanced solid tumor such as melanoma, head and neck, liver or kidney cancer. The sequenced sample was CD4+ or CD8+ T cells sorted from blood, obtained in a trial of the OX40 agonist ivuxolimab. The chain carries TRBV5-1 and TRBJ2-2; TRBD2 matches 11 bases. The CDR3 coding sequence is TGCGCCAGCAGCTTTACTAGCGGGAGAACCGGGGAGCTGTTTTTT. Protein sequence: CASSFTSGRTGELFF.